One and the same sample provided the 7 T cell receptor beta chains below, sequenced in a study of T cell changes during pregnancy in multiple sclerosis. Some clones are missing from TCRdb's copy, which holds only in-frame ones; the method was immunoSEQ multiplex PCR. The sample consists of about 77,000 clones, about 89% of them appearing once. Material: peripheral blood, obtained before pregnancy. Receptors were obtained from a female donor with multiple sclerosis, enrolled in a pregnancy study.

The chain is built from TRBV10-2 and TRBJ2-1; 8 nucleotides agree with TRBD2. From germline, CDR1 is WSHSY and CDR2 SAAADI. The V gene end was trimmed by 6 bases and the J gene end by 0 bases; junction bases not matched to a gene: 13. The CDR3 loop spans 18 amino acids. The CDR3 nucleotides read TGCGCCAGCAGGGGTTTTGAGGTAGCGGGAAGCTCCTACAATGAGCAGTTCTTC. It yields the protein CASRGFEVAGSSYNEQFF.

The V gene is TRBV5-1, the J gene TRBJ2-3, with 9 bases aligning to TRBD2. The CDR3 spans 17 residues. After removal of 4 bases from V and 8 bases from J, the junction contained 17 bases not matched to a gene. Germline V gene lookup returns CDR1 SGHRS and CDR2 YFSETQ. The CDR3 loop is CASSPSGGGAGLATQYF. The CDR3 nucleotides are TGCGCCAGCAGCCCCTCGGGCGGGGGGGCCGGTCTTGCTACGCAGTATTTT.

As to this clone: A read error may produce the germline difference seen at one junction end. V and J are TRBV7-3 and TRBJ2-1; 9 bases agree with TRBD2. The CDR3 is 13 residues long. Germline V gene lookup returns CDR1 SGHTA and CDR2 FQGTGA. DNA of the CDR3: TGTGCCAGCAGCCCAAATCTAGGCGGGGGGGCAATCTTC. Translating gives CASSPNLGGGAIF.

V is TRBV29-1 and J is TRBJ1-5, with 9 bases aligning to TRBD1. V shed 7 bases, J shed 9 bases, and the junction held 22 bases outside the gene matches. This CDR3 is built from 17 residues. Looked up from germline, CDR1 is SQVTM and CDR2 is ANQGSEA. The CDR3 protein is CSGGRGQGIPARRPQHF. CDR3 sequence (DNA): TGCAGCGGGGGGAGAGGACAGGGGATCCCGGCACGGAGGCCCCAGCATTTT.

The CDR3 DNA reads TGTGCCAGCAGCTTTACCAGGGGCTCCTACAATGAGCAGTTCTTC. It is translated as CASSFTRGSYNEQFF. The chain recombines TRBV7-3 with TRBJ2-1; perhaps TRBD1 as D (6 bases). There are 15 residues in the CDR3. V was shortened by 3 bases and J by 0 bases, with 9 bases between the two germline ends. From germline, CDR1 is SGHTA and CDR2 FQGTGA.

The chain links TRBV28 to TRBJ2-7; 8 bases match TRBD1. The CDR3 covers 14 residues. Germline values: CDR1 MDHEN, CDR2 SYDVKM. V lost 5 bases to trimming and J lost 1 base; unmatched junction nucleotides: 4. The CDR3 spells CASSGQGVSYEQYF. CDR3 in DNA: TGTGCCAGCAGTGGACAGGGAGTATCCTACGAGCAGTACTTC.

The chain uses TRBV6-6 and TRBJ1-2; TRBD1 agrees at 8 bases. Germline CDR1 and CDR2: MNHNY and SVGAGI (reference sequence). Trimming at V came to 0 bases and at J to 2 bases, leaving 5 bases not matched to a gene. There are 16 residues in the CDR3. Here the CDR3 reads CASSYSRTGKNYGYTF. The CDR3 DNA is TGTGCCAGCAGTTACTCGAGGACAGGGAAGAACTATGGCTACACCTTC.